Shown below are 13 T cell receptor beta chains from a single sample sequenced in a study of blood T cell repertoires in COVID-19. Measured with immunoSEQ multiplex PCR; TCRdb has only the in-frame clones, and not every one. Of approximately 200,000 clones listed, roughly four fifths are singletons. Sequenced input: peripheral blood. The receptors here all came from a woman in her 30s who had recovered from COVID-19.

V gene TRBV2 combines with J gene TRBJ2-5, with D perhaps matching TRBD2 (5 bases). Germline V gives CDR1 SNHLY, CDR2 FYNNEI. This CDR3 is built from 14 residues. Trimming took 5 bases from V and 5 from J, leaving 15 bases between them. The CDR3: CASSLTPGSETQYF. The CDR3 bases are TGTGCCAGCAGTTTGACTCCGGGGTCCGAGACCCAGTACTTC.

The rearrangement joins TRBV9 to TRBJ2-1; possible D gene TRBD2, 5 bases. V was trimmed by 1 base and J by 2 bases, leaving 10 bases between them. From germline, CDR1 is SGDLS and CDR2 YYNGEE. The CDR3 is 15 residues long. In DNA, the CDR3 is TGTGCCAGCAGCGTAACCGAGGGTCCCTACAATGAGCAGTTCTTC. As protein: CASSVTEGPYNEQFF. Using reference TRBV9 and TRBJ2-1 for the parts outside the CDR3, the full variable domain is DSGVTQTPKHLITATGQRVTLRCSPRSGDLSVYWYQQSLDQGLQFLIQYYNGEERAKGNILERFSAQQFPDLHSELNLSSLELGDSALYFCASSVTEGPYNEQFFGPGTRLTVL.

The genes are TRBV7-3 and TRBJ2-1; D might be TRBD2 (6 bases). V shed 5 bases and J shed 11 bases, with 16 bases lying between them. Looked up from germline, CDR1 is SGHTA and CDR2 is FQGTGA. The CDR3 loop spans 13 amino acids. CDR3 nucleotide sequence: TGTGCCAGCAGCCTTGGACTACCGGGCCAGCAGTTCTTC. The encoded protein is CASSLGLPGQQFF.

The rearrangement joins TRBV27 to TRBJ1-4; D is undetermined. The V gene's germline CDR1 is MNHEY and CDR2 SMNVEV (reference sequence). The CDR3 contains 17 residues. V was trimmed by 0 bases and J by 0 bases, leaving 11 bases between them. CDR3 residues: CASSLSLSYATNEKLFF. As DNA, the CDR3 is TGTGCCAGCAGTTTATCACTAAGTTACGCAACTAATGAAAAACTGTTTTTT.

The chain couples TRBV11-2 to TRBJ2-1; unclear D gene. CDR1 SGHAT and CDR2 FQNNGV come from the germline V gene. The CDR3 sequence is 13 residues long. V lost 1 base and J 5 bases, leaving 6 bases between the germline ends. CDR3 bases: TGTGCCAGCAGCTTAGTTCCCAACAATGAGCAGTTCTTC. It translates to CASSLVPNNEQFF. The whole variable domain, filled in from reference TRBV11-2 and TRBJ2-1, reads EAGVAQSPRYKIIEKRQSVAFWCNPISGHATLYWYQQILGQGPKLLIQFQNNGVVDDSQLPKDRFSAERLKGVDSTLKIQPAKLEDSAVYLCASSLVPNNEQFFGPGTRLTVL.

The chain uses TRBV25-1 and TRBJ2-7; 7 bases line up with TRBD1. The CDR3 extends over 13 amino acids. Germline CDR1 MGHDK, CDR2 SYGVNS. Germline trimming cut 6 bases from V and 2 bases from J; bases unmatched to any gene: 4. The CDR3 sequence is CASRGGRAYEQYF. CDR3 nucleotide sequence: TGTGCCAGCAGAGGGGGCAGGGCCTACGAGCAGTACTTC.

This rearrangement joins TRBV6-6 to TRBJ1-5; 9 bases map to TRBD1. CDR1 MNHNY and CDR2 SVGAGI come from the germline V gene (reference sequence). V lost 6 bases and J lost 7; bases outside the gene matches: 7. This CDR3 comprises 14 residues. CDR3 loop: CASRPTGGGQPQHF. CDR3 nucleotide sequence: TGTGCCAGCAGACCGACAGGGGGTGGGCAGCCCCAGCATTTT.

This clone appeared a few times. DNA for the CDR3: TGTGCCTACGAATCACAGGGGAACACTGAAGCTTTCTTT. It is translated as CAYESQGNTEAFF. The gene calls are TRBV30 and TRBJ1-1, with a tentative D call TRBD1 (6 bases). Germline CDR1 is GTSNPN and CDR2 is SVGIG (reference sequence). Trimming removed 7 bases from V and 1 base from J, with 13 bases in between. The CDR3 extends over 13 amino acids.

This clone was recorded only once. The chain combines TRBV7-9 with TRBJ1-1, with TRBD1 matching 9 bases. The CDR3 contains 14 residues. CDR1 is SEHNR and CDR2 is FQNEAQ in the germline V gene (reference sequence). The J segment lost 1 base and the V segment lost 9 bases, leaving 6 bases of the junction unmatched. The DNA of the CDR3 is TGTGCCAGTCTAATGGGACAGGGGAACACTGAAGCTTTCTTT. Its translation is CASLMGQGNTEAFF.

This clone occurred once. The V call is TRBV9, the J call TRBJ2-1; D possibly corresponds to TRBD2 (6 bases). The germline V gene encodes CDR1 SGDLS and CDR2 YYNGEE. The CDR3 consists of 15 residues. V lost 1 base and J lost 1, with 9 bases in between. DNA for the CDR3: TGTGCCAGCAGCGTATTAGCGGAGTCCTACAATGAGCAGTTCTTC. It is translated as CASSVLAESYNEQFF.

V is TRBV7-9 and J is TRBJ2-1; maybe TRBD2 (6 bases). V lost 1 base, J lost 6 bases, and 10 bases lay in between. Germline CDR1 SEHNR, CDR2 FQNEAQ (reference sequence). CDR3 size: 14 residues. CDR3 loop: CASSLDGEVNEQFF. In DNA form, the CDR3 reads TGTGCCAGCAGCTTAGATGGGGAGGTCAATGAGCAGTTCTTC.

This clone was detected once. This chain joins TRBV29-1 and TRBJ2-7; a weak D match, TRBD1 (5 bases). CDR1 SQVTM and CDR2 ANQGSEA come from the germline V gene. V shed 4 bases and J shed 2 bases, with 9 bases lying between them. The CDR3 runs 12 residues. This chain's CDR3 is CSVGQSPYEQYF. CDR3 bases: TGCAGCGTTGGACAGAGTCCCTACGAGCAGTACTTC.

CDR3 bases: TGTGCCAGCAGCCAAGGCCAGGGACTAGCAGTACAGACCCAGTACTTC. Protein sequence: CASSQGQGLAVQTQYF. The chain has TRBV4-2 and TRBJ2-5, with 9 bases that match TRBD2. Germline V gene sequence: CDR1 LGHNA, CDR2 YNFKEQ. With 1 base clipped from V and 6 bases from J, the junction kept 9 bases outside the gene matches. This CDR3 has 16 residues.